This note documents a single TCR beta chain sequence. This sample is drawn from a study of PD-L1 blockade in urothelial cancer. Study context: About 90% of the 29 patients were men who had bladder-origin urothelial cancer.

CDR3 length equals 16 residues. CDR1 is SGHDN and CDR2 is FVKESK in the germline V gene. With 1 base clipped from V and 3 bases from J, the junction kept 7 bases outside the gene matches. Here immunoSEQ multiplex PCR was the method, and the copy in TCRdb shows in-frame clones only, minus some. The profile shows about 43,000 clones, 83% of them singletons. Time point reported: peripheral blood 6 weeks after treatment start. The source is a man in his sixties with urothelial cancer. Sequences were derived from PBMCs, sampled around atezolizumab (anti-PD-L1) treatment. The J gene is TRBJ2-5, the V gene TRBV14, with 8 bases lining up with TRBD1. The CDR3 region has the DNA TGTGCCAGCAGCCAAGCCATCGTGACAGGGGAAGAGACCCAGTACTTC. This codes for CASSQAIVTGEETQYF.